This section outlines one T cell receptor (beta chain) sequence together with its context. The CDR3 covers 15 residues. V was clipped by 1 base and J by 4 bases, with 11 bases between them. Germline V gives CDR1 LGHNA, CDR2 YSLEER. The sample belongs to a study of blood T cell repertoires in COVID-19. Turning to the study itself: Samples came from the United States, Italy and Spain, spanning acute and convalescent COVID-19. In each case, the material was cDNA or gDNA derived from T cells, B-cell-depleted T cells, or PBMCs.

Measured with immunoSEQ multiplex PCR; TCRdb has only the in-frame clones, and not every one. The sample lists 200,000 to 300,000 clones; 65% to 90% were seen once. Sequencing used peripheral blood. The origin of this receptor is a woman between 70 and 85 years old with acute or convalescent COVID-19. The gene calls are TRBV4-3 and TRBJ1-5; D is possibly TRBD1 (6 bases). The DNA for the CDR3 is TGCGCCAGCAGCCAAGGGGAGGGGACAAATCAGCCCCAGCATTTT. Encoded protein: CASSQGEGTNQPQHF.